This is a list of T cell receptor beta chains from one sample in a study of CD8 T cells in ankylosing spondylitis. From the 5' RACE reads, TCRdb called clonotypes with MiXCR, one entry per CDR3 protein. The table includes a few hundred thousand distinct CDR3 sequences, approximately 20% detected once. Specimen: blood, either unsorted or a sorted T cell fraction (not recorded which). The source of these receptors is a male donor with ankylosing spondylitis. CDR3s include the opening cysteine and the closing phenylalanine or tryptophan. A D gene is named only where the DNA matches it firmly. Rows give clone size only sometimes, using once, few, many, or a class for an expanded clone.

J gene,V gene,D gene,clone size,CDR3 DNA,CDR3 protein
TRBJ1-5,TRBV6-1,-,-,TGTGCCGCCCGGGGGGGGAATCAGCCCCAGCATTTT,CAARGGNQPQHF
TRBJ2-5,TRBV12-3/TRBV12-4,TRBD1,-,TGTGCCAGCAGTACCGGGACAGGGGGCCCGGAGACCCAGTACTTC,CASSTGTGGPETQYF
TRBJ2-1,TRBV5-1,TRBD2,few,TGCGCCAGCAGCTTGTCTAGCGGGAGTTCTGAGCAGTTCTTC,CASSLSSGSSEQFF
TRBJ2-1,TRBV15,TRBD2,few,TGTGCCACCAGCAGGGCCGGGACTAGCGAACGCAATGAGCAGTTCTTC,CATSRAGTSERNEQFF
TRBJ2-5,TRBV3-1,-,few,TGTGCCAGCAGCCATATCACAGGAGCCGGCGGGGAGACCCAGTACTTC,CASSHITGAGGETQYF
TRBJ2-1,TRBV4-1,-,few,TGCGCCAGCAGCCAAGAACCCCCGGGCCCGATGAGCTCCTACAATGAGCAGTTCTTC,CASSQEPPGPMSSYNEQFF
TRBJ1-2,TRBV18,TRBD1,-,TGTGCCAGCTCACGTACCGGGACAGGAGCACCCCTCGGTGGCTACACCTTC,CASSRTGTGAPLGGYTF
TRBJ1-5,TRBV28,-,-,TGTGCCAGCAGCTGGACAGAGAATCAGCCCCAGCATTTT,CASSWTENQPQHF
TRBJ1-2,TRBV7-2,-,-,TGTGCCAGCAGCTTAGCGCTGGGGGCGGACTATGGCTACACCTTC,CASSLALGADYGYTF
TRBJ2-2,TRBV6-2/TRBV6-3,-,-,TGTGCCAGCACCTACGTCCCTCCCGGGGAGCTGTTTTTT,CASTYVPPGELFF
TRBJ1-4,TRBV28,-,-,TGTGCCAGCGGGGGGACAACTAATGAAAAACTGTTTTTT,CASGGTTNEKLFF
TRBJ2-1,TRBV18,-,few,TGTGCCAGCTCGCAAGAGGGACTTTCCTACAATGAGCAGTTCTTC,CASSQEGLSYNEQFF
TRBJ2-2,TRBV5-1,-,-,TGCGCCAGCAGCTTGATGGAGTGGGTTTCCCCCGGGGAGCTGTTTTTT,CASSLMEWVSPGELFF
TRBJ2-7,TRBV20-1,TRBD1,few,TGCAGTGCTAGAAGTGACAGGGAAGCGGTGGGGCAGTACTTC,CSARSDREAVGQYF
TRBJ1-2,TRBV6-1,-,-,TGTGCCAGCAGGACCTCTCGCGGCACTGAAGGTGGCTACACCTTC,CASRTSRGTEGGYTF
TRBJ2-3,TRBV20-1,TRBD2,few,TGCAGTGCTAGAGTACTGACTAGCGGCACAGATACGCAGTATTTT,CSARVLTSGTDTQYF
TRBJ2-5,TRBV5-6,-,-,TGTGCCAGCGCGCCTCTCGGAAGGGGGACGGAAGAGACCCAGTACTTC,CASAPLGRGTEETQYF
TRBJ2-7,TRBV29-1,TRBD1,few,TGCAGCGCCAGGACAGGGTCTTTTACCGAGCAGTACTTC,CSARTGSFTEQYF
TRBJ2-7,TRBV12-3/TRBV12-4,TRBD1,few,TGTGCCAGCAGTCAATCTCCGGGACAGGGTTCCGAGCAGTACTTC,CASSQSPGQGSEQYF
TRBJ2-1,TRBV24-1,-,-,TGTGCCACCAGGACTAGGGCCTACAATGAGCAGTTCTTC,CATRTRAYNEQFF
TRBJ2-7,TRBV5-1,TRBD2,-,TGCGCCAGCACCCCCTTAGCGGGATTCTACGAGCAGTACTTC,CASTPLAGFYEQYF
TRBJ2-1,TRBV12-3/TRBV12-4,-,many,TGTGCCAGCAGTTTAGAACGGAATGAGCAGTTCTTC,CASSLERNEQFF
TRBJ1-5,TRBV18,-,-,TGTGCCAGCTCAGACCAGGGAGGCAATCAGCCCCAGCATTTT,CASSDQGGNQPQHF
TRBJ2-6,TRBV29-1,-,-,TGCAGCGTAGCACTAGAGATAGACTCTGGGGCCAACGTCCTGACTTTC,CSVALEIDSGANVLTF
TRBJ2-7,TRBV6-2/TRBV6-3,-,-,TGTGCCAGCAGTAGACTAACGGGAAAAGTCTACGAGCAGTACTTC,CASSRLTGKVYEQYF
TRBJ2-4,TRBV7-2,-,-,TGTGCCAGCAGCTTAGTCTTAGCGCCTGAAAACATTCAGTACTTC,CASSLVLAPENIQYF
TRBJ2-1,TRBV2,TRBD2,-,TGTGCCAGCTACAGGGCTAGGACTAGCGGGAGCGGCTATGAGCAGTTCTTC,CASYRARTSGSGYEQFF
TRBJ1-1,TRBV4-2,-,few,TGTGCCAGCAGCCAAGATAGGAGGACTCTAGCCACTGAAGCTTTCTTT,CASSQDRRTLATEAFF
TRBJ2-7,TRBV5-4,TRBD1,few,TGTGCCAGCAGCTCCCTGACAGGGGGCGGTGGCGGGAGGAGTTATGAGCAGTACTTC,CASSSLTGGGGGRSYEQYF
TRBJ1-2,TRBV3-1,-,-,TGTGCCAGCAGCCAAGACGTGGCAGGGACAAGGTGCACCTTC,CASSQDVAGTRCTF
TRBJ2-2,TRBV5-1,-,few,TGCGCCAGCAGTTTGGATACTGGGAACACCGGGGAGCTGTTTTTT,CASSLDTGNTGELFF
TRBJ2-7,TRBV5-1,-,few,TGCGCCAGCAGCACAACACAGGGAGCTTCCTACGAGCAGTACTTC,CASSTTQGASYEQYF
TRBJ2-1,TRBV5-1,TRBD2,few,TGCGCCAGCAGCGGTCTGAGCGGGAGGGGCTACAATGAGCAGTTCTTC,CASSGLSGRGYNEQFF